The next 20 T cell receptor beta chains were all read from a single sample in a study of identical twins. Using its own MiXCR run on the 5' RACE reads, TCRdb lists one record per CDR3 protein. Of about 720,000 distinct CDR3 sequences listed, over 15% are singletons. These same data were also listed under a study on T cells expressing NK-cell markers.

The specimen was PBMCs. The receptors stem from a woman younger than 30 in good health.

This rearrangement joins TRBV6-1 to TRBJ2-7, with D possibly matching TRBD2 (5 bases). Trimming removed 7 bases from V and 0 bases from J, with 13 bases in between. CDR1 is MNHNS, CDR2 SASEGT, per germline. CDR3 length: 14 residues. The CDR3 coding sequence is TGTGCCAGCAACTTTCAGGACTTCTCCTACGAGCAGTACTTC. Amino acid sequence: CASNFQDFSYEQYF.

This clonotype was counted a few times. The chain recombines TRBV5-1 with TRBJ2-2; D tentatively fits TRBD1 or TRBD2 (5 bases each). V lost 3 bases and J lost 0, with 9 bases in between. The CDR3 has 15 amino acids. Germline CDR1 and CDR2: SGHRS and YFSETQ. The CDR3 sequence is CASSSGPPNTGELFF. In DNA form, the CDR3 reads TGCGCCAGCAGCTCGGGGCCCCCGAACACCGGGGAGCTGTTTTTT.

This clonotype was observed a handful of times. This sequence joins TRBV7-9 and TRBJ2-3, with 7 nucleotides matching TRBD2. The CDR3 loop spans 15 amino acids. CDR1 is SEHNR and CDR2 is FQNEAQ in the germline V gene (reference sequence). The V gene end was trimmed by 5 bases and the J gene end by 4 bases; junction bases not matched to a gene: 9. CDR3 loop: CASSPPGGSSDTQYF. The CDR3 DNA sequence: TGTGCCAGCAGCCCTCCGGGCGGGAGCTCAGATACGCAGTATTTT.

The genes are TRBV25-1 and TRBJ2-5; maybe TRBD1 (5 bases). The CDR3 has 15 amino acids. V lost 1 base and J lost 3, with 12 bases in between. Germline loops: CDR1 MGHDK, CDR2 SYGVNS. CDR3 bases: TGTGCCAGCAGTGAATGGGGCAGGGCGGAAGAGACCCAGTACTTC. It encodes CASSEWGRAEETQYF.

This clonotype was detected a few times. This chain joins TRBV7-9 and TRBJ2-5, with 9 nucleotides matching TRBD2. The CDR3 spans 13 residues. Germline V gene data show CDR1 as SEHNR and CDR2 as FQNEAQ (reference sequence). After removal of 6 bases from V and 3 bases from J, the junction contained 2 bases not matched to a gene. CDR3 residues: CASRAGGEETQYF. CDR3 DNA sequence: TGTGCCAGCAGGGCGGGAGGGGAAGAGACCCAGTACTTC.

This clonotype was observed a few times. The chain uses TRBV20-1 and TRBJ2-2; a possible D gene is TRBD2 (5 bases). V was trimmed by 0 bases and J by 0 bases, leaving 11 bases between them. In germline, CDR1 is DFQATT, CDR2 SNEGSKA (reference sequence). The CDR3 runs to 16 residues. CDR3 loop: CSARESSGANTGELFF. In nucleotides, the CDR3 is TGCAGTGCTAGAGAGTCGAGCGGCGCGAACACCGGGGAGCTGTTTTTT.

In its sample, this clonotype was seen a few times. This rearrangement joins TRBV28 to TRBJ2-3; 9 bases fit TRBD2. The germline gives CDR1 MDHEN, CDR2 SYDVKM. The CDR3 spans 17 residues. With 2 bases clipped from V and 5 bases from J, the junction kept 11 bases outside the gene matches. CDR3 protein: CASSLAGGAGGRDTQYF. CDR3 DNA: TGTGCCAGCAGTTTAGCGGGAGGAGCGGGAGGTCGAGATACGCAGTATTTT.

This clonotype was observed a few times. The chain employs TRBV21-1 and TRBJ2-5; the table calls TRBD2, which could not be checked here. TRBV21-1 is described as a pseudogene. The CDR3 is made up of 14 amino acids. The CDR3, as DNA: TGTGCCAGCAGCAAGGGAGGGAGGGGAGAGACCCAGTACTTC. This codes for CASSKGGRGETQYF.

The CDR3 here is CASSSPPGATGELFF. In DNA form, the CDR3 reads TGTGCCAGCAGCTCTCCTCCGGGGGCTACCGGGGAGCTGTTTTTT. The V and J genes are TRBV7-6 and TRBJ2-2; the D call may be TRBD1 or TRBD2 (6 bases each). The V gene lost 4 bases and the J gene lost 5 bases, with 14 bases spanning the gap. Germline lookup yields CDR1 SGHVS and CDR2 FNYEAQ. The CDR3 loop spans 15 amino acids.

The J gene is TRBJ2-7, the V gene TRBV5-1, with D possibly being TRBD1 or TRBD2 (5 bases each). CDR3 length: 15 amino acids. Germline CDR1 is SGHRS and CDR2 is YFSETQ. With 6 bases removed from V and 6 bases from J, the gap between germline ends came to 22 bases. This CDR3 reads CASILVPGLGGEQYF. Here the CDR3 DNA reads TGCGCCAGCATACTTGTCCCGGGCCTTGGGGGCGAGCAGTACTTC.

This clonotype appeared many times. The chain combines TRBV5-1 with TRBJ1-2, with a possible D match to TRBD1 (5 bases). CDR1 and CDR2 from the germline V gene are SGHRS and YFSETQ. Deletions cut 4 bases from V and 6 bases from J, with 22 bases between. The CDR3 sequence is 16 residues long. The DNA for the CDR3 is TGCGCCAGCAGCCTATTTCCTGGGAGGGGCGCGGATGGCTACACCTTC. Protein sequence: CASSLFPGRGADGYTF.

The chain's CDR3 is CASSPPGQLPTKQYF. CDR3 bases: TGTGCCAGCAGCCCCCCGGGACAGTTACCTACGAAGCAGTACTTC. The chain is built from TRBV6-1 and TRBJ2-7, with 7 nucleotides matching TRBD1. Germline V lookup: CDR1 MNHNS, CDR2 SASEGT. The V and J ends lost 6 bases and 8 bases, in that order; junction bases with no gene match: 16. This CDR3 region has 15 residues.

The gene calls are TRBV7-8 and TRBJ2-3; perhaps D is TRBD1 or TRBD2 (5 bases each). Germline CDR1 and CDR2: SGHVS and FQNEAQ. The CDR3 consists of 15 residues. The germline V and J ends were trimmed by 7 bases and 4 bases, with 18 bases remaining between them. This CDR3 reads CASKDRGSRADTQYF. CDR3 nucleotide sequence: TGTGCCAGCAAAGACCGGGGCTCAAGGGCAGATACGCAGTATTTT.

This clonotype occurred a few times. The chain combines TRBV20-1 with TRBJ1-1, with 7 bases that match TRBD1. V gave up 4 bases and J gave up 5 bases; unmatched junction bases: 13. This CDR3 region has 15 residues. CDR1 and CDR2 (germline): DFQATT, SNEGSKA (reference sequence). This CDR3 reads CSATTGQMIPTEAFF. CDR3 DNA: TGCAGTGCTACTACGGGACAGATGATTCCGACTGAAGCTTTCTTT.

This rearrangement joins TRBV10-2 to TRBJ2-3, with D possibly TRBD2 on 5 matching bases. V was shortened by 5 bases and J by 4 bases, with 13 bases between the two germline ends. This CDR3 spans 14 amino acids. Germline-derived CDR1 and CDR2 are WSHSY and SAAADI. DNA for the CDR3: TGCGCCAGCAGTAAAAGTAGCGCGGCAGATACGCAGTATTTT. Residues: CASSKSSAADTQYF.

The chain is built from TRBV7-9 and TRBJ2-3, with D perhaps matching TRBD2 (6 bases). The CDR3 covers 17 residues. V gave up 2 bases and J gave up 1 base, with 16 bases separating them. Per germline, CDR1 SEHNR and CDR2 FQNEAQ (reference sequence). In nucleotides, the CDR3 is TGTGCCAGCAGCTTATTTGAGTGGGGAGGCGGCACAGATACGCAGTATTTT. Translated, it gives CASSLFEWGGGTDTQYF.

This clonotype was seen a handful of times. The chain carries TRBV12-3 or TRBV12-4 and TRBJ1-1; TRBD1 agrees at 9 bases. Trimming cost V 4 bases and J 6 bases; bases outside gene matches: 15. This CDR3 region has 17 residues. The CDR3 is CASSSLKGQGGSAEAFF. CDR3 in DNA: TGTGCCAGCAGTTCCTTGAAGGGACAGGGAGGCTCGGCTGAAGCTTTCTTT.

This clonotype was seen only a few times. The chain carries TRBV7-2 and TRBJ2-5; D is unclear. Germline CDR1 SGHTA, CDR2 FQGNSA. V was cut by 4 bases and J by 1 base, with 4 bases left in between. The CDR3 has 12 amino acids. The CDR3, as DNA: TGTGCCAGCAGCTCAGCCCAAGAGACCCAGTACTTC. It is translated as CASSSAQETQYF.

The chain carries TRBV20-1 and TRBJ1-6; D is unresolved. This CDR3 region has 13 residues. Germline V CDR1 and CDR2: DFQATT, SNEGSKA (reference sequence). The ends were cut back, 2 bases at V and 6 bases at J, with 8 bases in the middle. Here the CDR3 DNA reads TGCAGTGCTAGATTGCAGGCTAATTCACCCCTCCACTTT. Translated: CSARLQANSPLHF.

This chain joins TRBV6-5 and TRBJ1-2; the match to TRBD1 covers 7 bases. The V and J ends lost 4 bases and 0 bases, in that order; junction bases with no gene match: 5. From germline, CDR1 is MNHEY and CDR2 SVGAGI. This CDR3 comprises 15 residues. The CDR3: CASSLGTVSNYGYTF. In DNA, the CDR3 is TGTGCCAGCAGTTTAGGGACAGTCTCTAACTATGGCTACACCTTC.